The following is a T cell receptor (beta chain) sequence with its context. This record comes from a study of T-cell memory formation after mild COVID-19. Study-level background: Largely, the TCR clusters proved donor specific.

TCRdb fed the 5' RACE reads into MiXCR, producing one record per CDR3 protein. Of 280,000 or so distinct CDR3 sequences in the sample, more than 15% are singletons; the top ten hold about 21%. The trim removed 4 bases at V and 6 bases at J, leaving 7 bases unmatched. Per germline, CDR1 SGDLS and CDR2 YYNGEE. The CDR3 is 16 residues long. This clonotype was obtained from a man aged 18 to 29 who had mild COVID-19 (a few samples of this study predate the infection). Cell type and time point are not known. The chain uses TRBV9 and TRBJ2-2, with TRBD1 matching 12 bases. The sample consisted of PBMCs or a T cell subset sorted from them (not recorded which). In nucleotides, the CDR3 is TGTGCCAGCAGCTCCCGGGACAGGGGGCGTTCCGGGGAGCTGTTTTTT. Its translation: CASSSRDRGRSGELFF.